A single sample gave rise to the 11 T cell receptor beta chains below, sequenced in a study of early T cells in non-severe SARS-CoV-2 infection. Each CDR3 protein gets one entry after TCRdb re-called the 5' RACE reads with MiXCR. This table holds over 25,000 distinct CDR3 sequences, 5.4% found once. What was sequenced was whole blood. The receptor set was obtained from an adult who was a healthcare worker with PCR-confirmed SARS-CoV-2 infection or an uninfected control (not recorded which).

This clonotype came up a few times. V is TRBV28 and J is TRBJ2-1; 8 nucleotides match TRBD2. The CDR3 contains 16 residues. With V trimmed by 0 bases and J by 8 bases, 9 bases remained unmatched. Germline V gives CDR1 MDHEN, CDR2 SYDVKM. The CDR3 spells CASSLWLAGTPHEQFF. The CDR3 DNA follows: TGTGCCAGCAGTTTATGGTTAGCGGGAACGCCCCATGAGCAGTTCTTC.

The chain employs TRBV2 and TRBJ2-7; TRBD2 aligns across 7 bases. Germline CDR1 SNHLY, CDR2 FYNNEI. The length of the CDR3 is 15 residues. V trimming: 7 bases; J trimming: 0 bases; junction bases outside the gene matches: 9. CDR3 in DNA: TGTGCCAGCAACCCCCGGGAGGCTAGCTCCTACGAGCAGTACTTC. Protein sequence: CASNPREASSYEQYF.

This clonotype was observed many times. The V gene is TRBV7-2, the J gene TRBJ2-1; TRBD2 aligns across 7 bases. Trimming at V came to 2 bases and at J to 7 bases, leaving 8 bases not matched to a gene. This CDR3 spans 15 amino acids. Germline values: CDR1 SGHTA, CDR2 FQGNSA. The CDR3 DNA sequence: TGTGCCAGCAGCTTAAGGCGGGGGAGCTTGAATGAGCAGTTCTTC. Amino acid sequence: CASSLRRGSLNEQFF.

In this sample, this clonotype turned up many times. CDR3 sequence: CASSLGYSGLRNIQYF. CDR3 in DNA: TGTGCCAGCAGCTTAGGATATTCAGGTCTGAGGAACATTCAGTACTTC. The chain has TRBV11-2 and TRBJ2-4; D not resolved. V lost 1 base, J lost 7 bases, and 17 bases lay in between. CDR1 and CDR2 (germline): SGHAT, FQNNGV. This CDR3 has 16 amino acids.

CDR3 sequence reads: CASSLGSSGSLYF. CDR3 bases: TGTGCCAGCAGCTTGGGATCTAGCGGGAGTTTGTATTTT. The chain joins TRBV7-2 to TRBJ2-3, with 10 nucleotides matching TRBD2. This CDR3 contains 13 residues. With 3 bases clipped from V and 14 bases from J, the junction kept 8 bases outside the gene matches. The V gene's germline CDR1 is SGHTA and CDR2 FQGNSA.

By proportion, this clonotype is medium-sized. Here the CDR3 reads CASSLGQAHSNQPQHF. DNA of the CDR3: TGTGCCAGCAGCTTAGGGCAGGCCCATAGCAATCAGCCCCAGCATTTT. The rearrangement joins TRBV7-2 to TRBJ1-5, with D unresolved. This CDR3 has 16 residues. From germline, CDR1 is SGHTA and CDR2 FQGNSA. V was shortened by 1 base and J by 0 bases, with 10 bases between the two germline ends.

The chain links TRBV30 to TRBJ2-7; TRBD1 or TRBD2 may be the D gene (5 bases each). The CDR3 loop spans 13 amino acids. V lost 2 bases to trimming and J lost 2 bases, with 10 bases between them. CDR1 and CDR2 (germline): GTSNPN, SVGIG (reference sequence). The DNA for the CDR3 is TGTGCCTGGAGTTGGGGGTCCCCCTACGAGCAGTACTTC. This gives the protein CAWSWGSPYEQYF.

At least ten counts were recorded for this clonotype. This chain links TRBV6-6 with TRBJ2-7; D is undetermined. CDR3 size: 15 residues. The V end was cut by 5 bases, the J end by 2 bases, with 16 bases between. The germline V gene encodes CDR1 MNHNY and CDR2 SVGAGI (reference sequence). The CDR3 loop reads CASSERTLNTYEQYF. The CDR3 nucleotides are TGTGCCAGCAGTGAAAGGACCTTGAATACCTACGAGCAGTACTTC.

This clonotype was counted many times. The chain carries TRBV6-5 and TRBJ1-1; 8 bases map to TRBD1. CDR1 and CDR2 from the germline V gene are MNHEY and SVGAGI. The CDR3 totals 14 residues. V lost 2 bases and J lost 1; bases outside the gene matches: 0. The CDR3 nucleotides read TGTGCCAGCAGTTACGACAGGGGGAACACTGAAGCTTTCTTT. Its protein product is CASSYDRGNTEAFF.

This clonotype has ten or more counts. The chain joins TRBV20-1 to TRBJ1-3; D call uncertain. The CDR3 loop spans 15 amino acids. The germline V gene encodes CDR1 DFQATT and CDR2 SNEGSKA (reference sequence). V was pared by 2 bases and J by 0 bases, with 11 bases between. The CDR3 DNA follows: TGCAGTGCTAGAAAAACCGGATTCTCTGGAAACACCATATATTTT. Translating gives CSARKTGFSGNTIYF.

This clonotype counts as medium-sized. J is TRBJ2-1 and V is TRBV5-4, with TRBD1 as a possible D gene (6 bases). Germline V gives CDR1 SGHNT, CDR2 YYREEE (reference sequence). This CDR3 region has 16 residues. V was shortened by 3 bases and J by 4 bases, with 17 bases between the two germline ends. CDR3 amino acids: CASSWGPSPQYNEQFF. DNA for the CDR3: TGTGCCAGCAGCTGGGGGCCTAGCCCACAGTACAATGAGCAGTTCTTC.